A selection of T cell receptor beta chains follows, all from one sample in a study of blood T cell repertoires in COVID-19. Method: immunoSEQ multiplex PCR; TCRdb's copy keeps in-frame clones and lacks some. The data show about 290,000 clones, 89% seen once. Sequenced sample: peripheral blood. These receptors were taken from a woman between 35 and 50 years old who had recovered from COVID-19. Each CDR3 is given with its conserved first and last residue. The order of the fields is CDR3 DNA, CDR3 protein, D gene, clone size, V gene, J gene. The D gene is left open where the match is weak. Expanded clones get a size class; other rows say once, few or many, or leave the size out.

CDR3 DNA: TGTGCCAGCAGCCAGAAGAGGACTAGCGGGGGATCCTACAATGAGCAGTTCTTC
CDR3 protein: CASSQKRTSGGSYNEQFF
D gene: TRBD2
clone size: NA
V gene: TRBV3-1/TRBV3-2
J gene: TRBJ2-1

CDR3 DNA: TGTGCCAGCAGCCAAGGACAGGGAGATCTTTATAGCAATCAGCCCCAGCATTTT
CDR3 protein: CASSQGQGDLYSNQPQHF
D gene: TRBD1
clone size: NA
V gene: TRBV3-1/TRBV3-2
J gene: TRBJ1-5

CDR3 DNA: TGTGCCAGCGAAGTGACACATGGACTCCCCTACGAGCAGTACTTC
CDR3 protein: CASEVTHGLPYEQYF
D gene: NA
clone size: NA
V gene: TRBV6-5
J gene: TRBJ2-7

CDR3 DNA: TGTGCCAGCAGTCAAGACAGGGGGAATGAAAAACTGTTTTTT
CDR3 protein: CASSQDRGNEKLFF
D gene: TRBD1
clone size: once
V gene: TRBV2
J gene: TRBJ1-4

CDR3 DNA: TGTGCCGCCGCCACAGGGGCCTCGTACGAGCAGTACTTC
CDR3 protein: CAAATGASYEQYF
D gene: TRBD1
clone size: NA
V gene: TRBV19
J gene: TRBJ2-7

CDR3 DNA: TGCGCCAGCAGCCATCCGGGACAGGGGTCTAACACTGAAGCTTTCTTT
CDR3 protein: CASSHPGQGSNTEAFF
D gene: TRBD1
clone size: NA
V gene: TRBV4-1
J gene: TRBJ1-1

CDR3 DNA: TGTGCCAGCAGCTCAACAGGACTAGCGGGACCTTTCAATGAGCAGTTCTTC
CDR3 protein: CASSSTGLAGPFNEQFF
D gene: TRBD2
clone size: few
V gene: TRBV5-6
J gene: TRBJ2-1

CDR3 DNA: TGTGCCAGCAGCTGGGGACAGGGGAGCTCCTACGAGCAGTACTTC
CDR3 protein: CASSWGQGSSYEQYF
D gene: TRBD1
clone size: NA
V gene: TRBV5-5
J gene: TRBJ2-7

CDR3 DNA: TGTGCCAGCAGCGCGGGGGGGGCCAACACCTATGGCTACACCTTC
CDR3 protein: CASSAGGANTYGYTF
D gene: NA
clone size: NA
V gene: TRBV27
J gene: TRBJ1-2

CDR3 DNA: TGTGCCAGCAGTGAAGCGTTGGGCAGACAAGAGACCCAGTACTTC
CDR3 protein: CASSEALGRQETQYF
D gene: NA
clone size: NA
V gene: TRBV2
J gene: TRBJ2-5

CDR3 DNA: TGTGCCAGCAGCCTATCCCTTGATGTGCGGAAGAGAGATACGCAGTATTTT
CDR3 protein: CASSLSLDVRKRDTQYF
D gene: NA
clone size: NA
V gene: TRBV3-1/TRBV3-2
J gene: TRBJ2-3

CDR3 DNA: TGTGCCAGCAGTGAATACGGGACAGGGGTATCTTGGAACACTGAAGCTTTCTTT
CDR3 protein: CASSEYGTGVSWNTEAFF
D gene: TRBD1
clone size: NA
V gene: TRBV25-1
J gene: TRBJ1-1

CDR3 DNA: TGTGCCAGCAGGCCTTTACCACTGAACTCCTACGAGCAGTACTTC
CDR3 protein: CASRPLPLNSYEQYF
D gene: NA
clone size: NA
V gene: TRBV2
J gene: TRBJ2-7

CDR3 DNA: TGTGCCAGTAGTATGGCGGCGGGGCTGAACACTGAAGCTTTCTTT
CDR3 protein: CASSMAAGLNTEAFF
D gene: NA
clone size: NA
V gene: TRBV19
J gene: TRBJ1-1

CDR3 DNA: TGTGCCAGCTCACCGGCTTCCCGCTACGAGCAGTACTTC
CDR3 protein: CASSPASRYEQYF
D gene: NA
clone size: few
V gene: TRBV18
J gene: TRBJ2-7

CDR3 DNA: TGTGCCAGCAGCCCGACAGGGAAGAACACTGAAGCTTTCTTT
CDR3 protein: CASSPTGKNTEAFF
D gene: TRBD1
clone size: NA
V gene: TRBV7-9
J gene: TRBJ1-1

CDR3 DNA: TGTGCCAGCAGCCAAGATGAGACTAGCGGTCACAATGAGCAGTTCTTC
CDR3 protein: CASSQDETSGHNEQFF
D gene: TRBD2
clone size: many
V gene: TRBV4-2
J gene: TRBJ2-1

CDR3 DNA: TGTGCCAGTAGTATAGAACTAGCCGGTCAAGAGACCCAGTACTTC
CDR3 protein: CASSIELAGQETQYF
D gene: NA
clone size: NA
V gene: TRBV19
J gene: TRBJ2-5

CDR3 DNA: TGTGCCACCAGCAGAGATAGCGGGAGGGCCCCGAACTTC
CDR3 protein: CATSRDSGRAPNF
D gene: TRBD2
clone size: NA
V gene: TRBV15
J gene: TRBJ2-7

CDR3 DNA: TGTGCCAGCAGCCTCGGAGATGCCAGTCAAGAGACCCAGTACTTC
CDR3 protein: CASSLGDASQETQYF
D gene: NA
clone size: NA
V gene: TRBV3-1/TRBV3-2
J gene: TRBJ2-5

CDR3 DNA: TGCGCCAGCAGCTTGGGGCTAGCGGGAGAGACCCAGTACTTC
CDR3 protein: CASSLGLAGETQYF
D gene: TRBD2
clone size: NA
V gene: TRBV5-1
J gene: TRBJ2-5

CDR3 DNA: TGTGCCAGCAGTGACAACCAGGGGGACACTGAAGCTTTCTTT
CDR3 protein: CASSDNQGDTEAFF
D gene: TRBD1
clone size: NA
V gene: TRBV6-6
J gene: TRBJ1-1

CDR3 DNA: TGTGCCAGCAGCTTCACAGGGACGGGGGGTGAGCAGTTCTTC
CDR3 protein: CASSFTGTGGEQFF
D gene: NA
clone size: NA
V gene: TRBV13
J gene: TRBJ2-1

CDR3 DNA: TGCGCCAGCAGCTTTTCTTTAGCAACTAATGAAAAACTGTTTTTT
CDR3 protein: CASSFSLATNEKLFF
D gene: NA
clone size: once
V gene: TRBV5-1
J gene: TRBJ1-4

CDR3 DNA: TGCAGTGCTAGCGGCGGCAATGAGCAGTTCTTC
CDR3 protein: CSASGGNEQFF
D gene: NA
clone size: NA
V gene: TRBV20-1
J gene: TRBJ2-1

CDR3 DNA: TGTGCCAGCAGTACAGGATCCTACGAGCAGTACTTC
CDR3 protein: CASSTGSYEQYF
D gene: NA
clone size: once
V gene: TRBV6-5
J gene: TRBJ2-7

CDR3 DNA: TGCGCCAGCAGCCCCGGGACAGGTGGGGGATATGCTTCCTACGAGCAGTACTTC
CDR3 protein: CASSPGTGGGYASYEQYF
D gene: TRBD1
clone size: NA
V gene: TRBV5-1
J gene: TRBJ2-7

CDR3 DNA: TGTGCCAGCCGGGACACCATGAATCAGCCCCAGCATTTT
CDR3 protein: CASRDTMNQPQHF
D gene: NA
clone size: NA
V gene: TRBV19
J gene: TRBJ1-5

CDR3 DNA: TGTGCCAGCAGCTTAAGTAGCGATTACACCGGGGAGCTGTTTTTT
CDR3 protein: CASSLSSDYTGELFF
D gene: NA
clone size: NA
V gene: TRBV7-3
J gene: TRBJ2-2

CDR3 DNA: TGTGCCAGCAGTTATAAAGGGGTAAATCAGCCCCAGCATTTT
CDR3 protein: CASSYKGVNQPQHF
D gene: NA
clone size: once
V gene: TRBV6-5
J gene: TRBJ1-5

CDR3 DNA: TGTGCCAGCAGCTTAGGTCACGGGACAGGGCGAACCGGGGAGCTGTTTTTT
CDR3 protein: CASSLGHGTGRTGELFF
D gene: TRBD1
clone size: NA
V gene: TRBV11-3
J gene: TRBJ2-2

CDR3 DNA: TGTGCCAGCAAGGCGGGGACTAGGAATTCACCCCTCCACTTT
CDR3 protein: CASKAGTRNSPLHF
D gene: NA
clone size: NA
V gene: TRBV27
J gene: TRBJ1-6

CDR3 DNA: TGTGCCAGCAGCGCGTTCTCCAATGAGCAGTTCTTC
CDR3 protein: CASSAFSNEQFF
D gene: NA
clone size: NA
V gene: TRBV9
J gene: TRBJ2-1

CDR3 DNA: TGTGCCAGCAGTCTCTCGCGTTTGAATACGCAGTATTTT
CDR3 protein: CASSLSRLNTQYF
D gene: NA
clone size: NA
V gene: TRBV12-3/TRBV12-4
J gene: TRBJ2-3

CDR3 DNA: TGTGCCTGGAGTGGGGTAGCGGGAGGGCCGCGGGAGACCCAGTACTTC
CDR3 protein: CAWSGVAGGPRETQYF
D gene: TRBD2
clone size: once
V gene: TRBV30
J gene: TRBJ2-5

CDR3 DNA: TGCGCCAGCAGTGACACTAGCGGGTTATTTGAGCAGTTCTTC
CDR3 protein: CASSDTSGLFEQFF
D gene: TRBD2
clone size: NA
V gene: TRBV10-1
J gene: TRBJ2-1

CDR3 DNA: TGTGCCAGCAGTGAATGGGGGCTCTCTGGAAACACCATATATTTT
CDR3 protein: CASSEWGLSGNTIYF
D gene: NA
clone size: NA
V gene: TRBV6-1
J gene: TRBJ1-3

CDR3 DNA: TGTGCCAGCAGCAAGCCAGGCCGGGAGATTAGTTACGAGCAGTACTTC
CDR3 protein: CASSKPGREISYEQYF
D gene: NA
clone size: NA
V gene: TRBV21-1
J gene: TRBJ2-7

CDR3 DNA: TGTGCCAGCAAAAGGGAGGGGATCACAGGGGGTTATCCGTTCTTC
CDR3 protein: CASKREGITGGYPFF
D gene: NA
clone size: NA
V gene: TRBV19
J gene: TRBJ2-1

CDR3 DNA: TGTGCCAGCAGCCAAACTAGCGGTTCCTACAATGAGCAGTTCTTC
CDR3 protein: CASSQTSGSYNEQFF
D gene: TRBD2
clone size: NA
V gene: TRBV3-1/TRBV3-2
J gene: TRBJ2-1

CDR3 DNA: TGCGCCAGCAGTTGGTCGGACACCGGGGAGCTGTTTTTT
CDR3 protein: CASSWSDTGELFF
D gene: NA
clone size: NA
V gene: TRBV5-1
J gene: TRBJ2-2

CDR3 DNA: TGTGCCAGCAGCGGGACTCCCTACAATGAGCAGTTCTTC
CDR3 protein: CASSGTPYNEQFF
D gene: NA
clone size: NA
V gene: TRBV6-5
J gene: TRBJ2-1

CDR3 DNA: TGTGCCAGCAGCTCCGACAGCGACACTGAAGCTTTCTTT
CDR3 protein: CASSSDSDTEAFF
D gene: NA
clone size: few
V gene: TRBV7-3
J gene: TRBJ1-1

CDR3 DNA: TGCGCCAGCAGCCGTGCGGCGGAGTTGGAGACCCAGTACTTC
CDR3 protein: CASSRAAELETQYF
D gene: NA
clone size: NA
V gene: TRBV4-1
J gene: TRBJ2-5